What follows describes a single T cell receptor beta chain. Its antigen is unidentified. This entry is derived from a study of cytomegalovirus exposure and HLA in healthy donors. Study overall: Out of 150 million to 200 million T cells, an earlier analysis found over 100 million unique TCR beta sequences in total.

Study-wide results and caveats: TCR beta sequences reportedly predicted most subjects' HLA-A and HLA-B alleles accurately.

A multiplex PCR was run with 60 Vbeta primers and 13 Jbeta primers. Only in-frame clones appear in the TCRdb table, and some are missing; sequencing was by immunoSEQ multiplex PCR. The sample lists roughly 74,000 clones, roughly 79% seen once, with approximately 1.6% in the top ten. The CDR3 runs to 16 residues. Germline lookup yields CDR1 ENHRY and CDR2 SYGVKD. With 8 bases clipped from V and 3 bases from J, the junction kept 12 bases outside the gene matches. Sample: PBMCs. This TCR came from a man in his forties in good health and CMV-seronegative. This chain links TRBV10-3 with TRBJ2-3; 9 bases are shared with TRBD2. This CDR3 is CAIGETKAGGTDTQYF. DNA of the CDR3: TGTGCCATCGGCGAAACTAAAGCGGGAGGTACAGATACGCAGTATTTT.